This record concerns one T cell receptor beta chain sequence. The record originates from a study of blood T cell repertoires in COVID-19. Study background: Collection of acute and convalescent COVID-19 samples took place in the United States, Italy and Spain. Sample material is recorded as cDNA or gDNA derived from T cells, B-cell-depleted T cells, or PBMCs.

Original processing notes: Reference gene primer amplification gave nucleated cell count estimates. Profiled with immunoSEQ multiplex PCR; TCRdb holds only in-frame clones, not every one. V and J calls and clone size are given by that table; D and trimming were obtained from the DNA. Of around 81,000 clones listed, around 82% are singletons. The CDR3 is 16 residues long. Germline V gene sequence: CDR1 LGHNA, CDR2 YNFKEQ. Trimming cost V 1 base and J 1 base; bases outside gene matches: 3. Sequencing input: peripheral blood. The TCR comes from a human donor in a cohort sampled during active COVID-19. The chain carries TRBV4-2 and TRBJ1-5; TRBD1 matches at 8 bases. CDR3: CASSQGGQGSNQPQHF. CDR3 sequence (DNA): TGTGCCAGCAGCCAAGGAGGACAGGGCAGCAATCAGCCCCAGCATTTT.